The 18 T cell receptor beta chains presented below share a single source sample, sequenced in a study of blood T cell repertoires in COVID-19. Profiling relied on immunoSEQ multiplex PCR, and the TCRdb table lists in-frame clones only, not all of them. The table has approximately 150,000 clones, about 80% seen once. Specimen: peripheral blood. The receptors were sampled from a woman older than 75 with acute or convalescent COVID-19.

The rearrangement links TRBV5-1 to TRBJ2-2; TRBD1 matches at 8 bases. In germline, CDR1 is SGHRS, CDR2 YFSETQ. The CDR3 length is 15 residues. The junction had 5 bases not matched to a gene; V was cut back by 3 bases and J by 4 bases. The CDR3 spells CASSSSGQATGELFF. The CDR3, as DNA: TGCGCCAGCAGCTCGTCGGGACAGGCCACCGGGGAGCTGTTTTTT.

The chain is built from TRBV5-6 and TRBJ2-5, with TRBD1 matching 10 bases. Unmatched junction bases numbered 5, after V lost 4 bases and J lost 5 bases. In germline, CDR1 is SGHDT, CDR2 YYEEEE. This CDR3 contains 14 residues. In DNA form, the CDR3 reads TGTGCCAGCAGCCGACAGGGGGCTGGGGAGACCCAGTACTTC. Residues: CASSRQGAGETQYF.

The chain has TRBV4-1 and TRBJ1-1, with D possibly TRBD1 on 6 matching bases. V shed 1 base and J shed 7 bases, with 16 bases lying between them. Germline assignment: CDR1 MGHRA and CDR2 YSYEKL. This CDR3 spans 15 amino acids. The DNA of the CDR3 is TGCGCCAGCAGCCAAGTACTACCAGGGGCCGTTGAAGCTTTCTTT. It encodes CASSQVLPGAVEAFF.

This clone was detected once. This chain joins TRBV7-2 and TRBJ1-6; D possibly corresponds to TRBD1 (5 bases). The V and J ends lost 0 bases and 8 bases respectively, with 11 bases between them. The CDR3 totals 15 residues. In germline, CDR1 is SGHTA, CDR2 FQGNSA. CDR3 sequence (DNA): TGTGCCAGCAGCTTAGCGCAGGGCAAGCATTCACCCCTCCACTTT. It yields the protein CASSLAQGKHSPLHF.

In its sample, this clone was seen once. The rearrangement uses TRBV19 and TRBJ2-1; TRBD2 aligns across 9 bases. The CDR3 loop spans 17 amino acids. V lost 3 bases, J lost 8 bases, and 14 bases stayed unmatched. Germline CDR1 is LNHDA and CDR2 is SQIVND (reference sequence). The CDR3 bases are TGTGCCAGTAGTATGCCCAGGGGTAGCGGGAGATTAGATGAGCAGTTCTTC. Protein: CASSMPRGSGRLDEQFF.

This chain joins TRBV19 and TRBJ1-1, with TRBD1 as a possible D gene (6 bases). The CDR3 has 13 residues. The ends were cut back, 7 bases at V and 0 bases at J, with 9 bases in the middle. Per the germline V gene, CDR1 is LNHDA and CDR2 is SQIVND (reference sequence). The CDR3 region has the DNA TGTGCCAGTAAGGGGGTCTTGAACACTGAAGCTTTCTTT. Translation gives CASKGVLNTEAFF.

The genes are TRBV9 and TRBJ2-2, with 11 bases lining up with TRBD1. J was trimmed by 6 bases and V by 0 bases; bases with no gene match: 4. Germline CDR1 SGDLS, CDR2 YYNGEE. The CDR3 is 16 residues long. CDR3: CASSVAGQGAAGELFF. In DNA form, the CDR3 reads TGTGCCAGCAGCGTAGCCGGACAGGGGGCGGCCGGGGAGCTGTTTTTT. The whole variable domain, filled in from reference TRBV9 and TRBJ2-2, reads DSGVTQTPKHLITATGQRVTLRCSPRSGDLSVYWYQQSLDQGLQFLIQYYNGEERAKGNILERFSAQQFPDLHSELNLSSLELGDSALYFCASSVAGQGAAGELFFGEGSRLTVL.

The chain recombines TRBV5-1 with TRBJ2-3; TRBD1 matches 9 bases. CDR3 size: 16 residues. Germline-derived CDR1 and CDR2 are SGHRS and YFSETQ. The V segment lost 4 bases and the J segment 5 bases; nucleotides outside the gene matches: 11. This CDR3 is CASSTEFGTGRDTQYF. CDR3 DNA sequence: TGCGCCAGCAGCACGGAGTTTGGGACAGGGAGAGATACGCAGTATTTT.

The chain couples TRBV3-1 (or the pseudogene TRBV3-2) to TRBJ1-2, with TRBD1 as a possible D gene (6 bases). Germline V gene lookup returns CDR1 LGHDT and CDR2 YNNKEL (reference sequence). The CDR3 sequence is 16 residues long. Trimming cost V 2 bases and J 7 bases, with 20 bases left between them. In DNA, the CDR3 is TGTGCCAGCAGCCAAATACTAAGACAGGCGTTGGGTGGCTACACCTTC. Residues: CASSQILRQALGGYTF.

The chain is built from TRBV2 and TRBJ2-1, with D perhaps TRBD2 (6 bases). This CDR3 contains 15 residues. With 6 bases removed from V and 1 base from J, the gap between germline ends came to 13 bases. Germline CDR1 reads SNHLY; CDR2 reads FYNNEI. The CDR3 coding sequence is TGTGCCAGCAGATACGGGAGTCAGTCCTACAATGAGCAGTTCTTC. This codes for CASRYGSQSYNEQFF.

The V call is TRBV5-4, the J call TRBJ1-1; D perhaps matches TRBD1 (6 bases). The length of the CDR3 is 16 residues. The germline V gene has CDR1 SGHNT and CDR2 YYREEE (reference sequence). V was pared by 0 bases and J by 4 bases, with 16 bases between. The CDR3 reads CASSLGGRGAGTEAFF. The DNA of the CDR3 is TGTGCCAGCAGCTTGGGAGGTCGGGGGGCAGGCACTGAAGCTTTCTTT.

This chain links TRBV27 with TRBJ2-1; the match to TRBD1 covers 9 bases. The CDR3 consists of 15 residues. The trim removed 5 bases at V and 8 bases at J, leaving 10 bases unmatched. Germline lookup yields CDR1 MNHEY and CDR2 SMNVEV (reference sequence). CDR3 region: CASSPGQGQFYEQFF. The CDR3 coding sequence is TGTGCCAGCAGTCCGGGACAGGGCCAATTTTATGAGCAGTTCTTC.

For this clone: Other nucleotide sequences in the sample specify the same CDR3. The chain couples TRBV7-9 to TRBJ2-3; TRBD2 might be the D (6 bases). Looked up from germline, CDR1 is SEHNR and CDR2 is FQNEAQ (reference sequence). CDR3 length: 14 residues. V was pared by 5 bases and J by 4 bases, with 13 bases between. The CDR3 spells CASSRRGRADTQYF. In DNA, the CDR3 is TGTGCCAGCAGCCGCCGGGGGAGAGCAGATACGCAGTATTTT.

The chain recombines TRBV4-2 with TRBJ2-3; 16 nucleotides agree with TRBD2. Germline assignment: CDR1 LGHNA and CDR2 YNFKEQ. The V segment lost 4 bases and the J segment 6 bases; nucleotides outside the gene matches: 10. This CDR3 spans 18 amino acids. CDR3 amino acids: CASSPGTSGGVQVDTQYF. In nucleotides, the CDR3 is TGTGCCAGCAGCCCCGGGACTAGCGGGGGGGTCCAGGTGGATACGCAGTATTTT.

The chain employs TRBV5-6 and TRBJ2-1, with 13 bases fitting TRBD2. The CDR3 spans 15 residues. Germline values: CDR1 SGHDT, CDR2 YYEEEE. V dropped 4 bases and J dropped 8; count of bases not matched to a gene: 6. The CDR3 region is CASSLRLAGGHEQFF. CDR3 nucleotides: TGTGCCAGCAGCCTTAGACTAGCGGGAGGCCATGAGCAGTTCTTC.

The chain couples TRBV7-2 to TRBJ1-5, with TRBD1 matching 8 bases. The CDR3 is made up of 15 amino acids. CDR1 and CDR2 (germline): SGHTA, FQGNSA. The ends lost 3 bases at V and 3 bases at J; junction bases unmatched: 4. This chain's CDR3 is CASSFVQGDNQPQHF. The CDR3 DNA reads TGTGCCAGCAGCTTTGTACAGGGGGACAATCAGCCCCAGCATTTT.

This rearrangement joins TRBV3-1 (or the pseudogene TRBV3-2) to TRBJ2-7, with D hard to call. The germline V and J ends were trimmed by 3 bases and 9 bases, with 9 bases remaining between them. Germline V gene data show CDR1 as LGHDT and CDR2 as YNNKEL (reference sequence). The CDR3 sequence is 11 residues long. The CDR3 loop is CASSQGYGQYF. The CDR3 coding sequence is TGTGCCAGCAGCCAGGGCTATGGGCAGTACTTC.

The V gene is TRBV11-2, the J gene TRBJ1-1; D not resolved. The germline V gene has CDR1 SGHAT and CDR2 FQNNGV. Trimming took 1 base from V and 3 from J, leaving 9 bases between them. The CDR3 has 14 amino acids. In DNA form, the CDR3 reads TGTGCCAGCAGCTTAGTTCCGGTGGACACTGAAGCTTTCTTT. Translating it yields CASSLVPVDTEAFF.